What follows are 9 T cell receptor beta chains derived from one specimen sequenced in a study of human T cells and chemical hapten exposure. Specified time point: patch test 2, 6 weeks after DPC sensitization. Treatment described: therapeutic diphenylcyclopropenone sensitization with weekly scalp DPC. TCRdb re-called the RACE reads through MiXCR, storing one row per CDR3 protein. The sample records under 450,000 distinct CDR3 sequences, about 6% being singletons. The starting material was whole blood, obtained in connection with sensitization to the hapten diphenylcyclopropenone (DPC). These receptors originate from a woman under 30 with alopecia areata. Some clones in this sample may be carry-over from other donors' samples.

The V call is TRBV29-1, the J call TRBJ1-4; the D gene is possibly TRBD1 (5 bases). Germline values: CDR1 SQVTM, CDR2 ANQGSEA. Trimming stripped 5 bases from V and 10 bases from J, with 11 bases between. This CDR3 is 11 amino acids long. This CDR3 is CSVSTGGKLFF. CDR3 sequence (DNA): TGCAGCGTTTCCACCGGGGGAAAACTGTTTTTT.

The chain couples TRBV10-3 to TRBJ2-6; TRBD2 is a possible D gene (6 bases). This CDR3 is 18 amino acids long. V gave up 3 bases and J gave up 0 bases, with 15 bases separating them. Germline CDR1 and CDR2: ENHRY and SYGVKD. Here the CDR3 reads CAISDRRETDSGANVLTF. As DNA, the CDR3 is TGTGCCATCAGTGACAGACGGGAGACAGACTCTGGGGCCAACGTCCTGACTTTC.

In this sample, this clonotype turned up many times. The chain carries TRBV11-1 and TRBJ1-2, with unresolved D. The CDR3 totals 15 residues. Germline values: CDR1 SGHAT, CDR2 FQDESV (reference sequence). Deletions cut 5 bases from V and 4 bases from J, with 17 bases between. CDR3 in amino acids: CASSISSLLGYGYTF. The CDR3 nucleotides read TGTGCCAGCAGCATAAGTAGTCTTCTGGGCTATGGCTACACCTTC.

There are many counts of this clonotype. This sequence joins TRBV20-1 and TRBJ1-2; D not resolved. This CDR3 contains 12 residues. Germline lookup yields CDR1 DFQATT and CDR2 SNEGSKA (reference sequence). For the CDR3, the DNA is TGCAGGGGCCACGACGGTAACTATGGCTACACCTTC. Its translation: CRGHDGNYGYTF.

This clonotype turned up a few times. The CDR3 here is CASRDLRETQYF. Written as DNA, the CDR3 is TGTGCCAGCAGGGACTTGAGGGAGACCCAGTACTTC. The rearrangement uses TRBV27 and TRBJ2-5; weak D call: TRBD2 (5 bases). The germline V gene has CDR1 MNHEY and CDR2 SMNVEV (reference sequence). Trimming removed 6 bases from V and 5 bases from J, with 10 bases in between. The CDR3 totals 12 residues.

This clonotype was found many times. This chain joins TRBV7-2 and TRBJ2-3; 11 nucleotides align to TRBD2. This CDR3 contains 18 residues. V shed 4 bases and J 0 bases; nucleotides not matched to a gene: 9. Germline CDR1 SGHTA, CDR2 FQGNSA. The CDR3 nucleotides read TGTGCCAGCAGCTCGCGGACTAGCGGGTATTCTAGCACAGATACGCAGTATTTT. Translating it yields CASSSRTSGYSSTDTQYF.

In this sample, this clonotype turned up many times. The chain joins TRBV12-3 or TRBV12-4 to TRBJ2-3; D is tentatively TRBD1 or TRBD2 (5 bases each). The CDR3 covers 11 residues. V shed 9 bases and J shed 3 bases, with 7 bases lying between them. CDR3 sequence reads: CASGGTDTQYF. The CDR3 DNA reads TGTGCCAGTGGGGGAACAGATACGCAGTATTTT.

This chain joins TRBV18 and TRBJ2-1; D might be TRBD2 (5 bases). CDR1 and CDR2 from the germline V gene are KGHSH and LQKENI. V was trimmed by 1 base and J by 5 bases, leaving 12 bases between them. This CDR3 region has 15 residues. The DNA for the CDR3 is TGTGCCAGCTCACCACTCATATCCGGGGACAATGAGCAGTTCTTC. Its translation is CASSPLISGDNEQFF.

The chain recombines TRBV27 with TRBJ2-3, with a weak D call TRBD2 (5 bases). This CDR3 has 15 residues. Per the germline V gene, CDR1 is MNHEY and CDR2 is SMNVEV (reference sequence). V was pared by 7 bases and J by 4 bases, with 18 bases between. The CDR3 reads CASNRRAVYPDTQYF. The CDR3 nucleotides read TGTGCCAGCAATAGGCGGGCCGTTTATCCAGATACGCAGTATTTT.